This T cell receptor beta chain was recovered during a study of T cells after posttransplantation cyclophosphamide. Trimming pared 1 base from V and 5 bases from J, leaving 14 bases between. The germline gives CDR1 LGHNA, CDR2 YSLEER. The CDR3 totals 15 residues. Libraries were prepared by immunoSEQ multiplex PCR; TCRdb keeps only in-frame clonotypes and omits some of them. The repertoire shows fewer than 40,000 clones, none seen only once; the top ten take approximately 4.3%. This clone was detected many times. This TCR derives from a woman aged 25 to 39 in good health and a related stem cell transplant donor. This chain joins TRBV4-3 and TRBJ1-1; D might be TRBD1 (5 bases). Specimen: PBMCs. This CDR3 reads CASSQGTGGSTEAFF. DNA for the CDR3: TGCGCCAGCAGCCAAGGTACAGGCGGAAGTACTGAAGCTTTCTTT.